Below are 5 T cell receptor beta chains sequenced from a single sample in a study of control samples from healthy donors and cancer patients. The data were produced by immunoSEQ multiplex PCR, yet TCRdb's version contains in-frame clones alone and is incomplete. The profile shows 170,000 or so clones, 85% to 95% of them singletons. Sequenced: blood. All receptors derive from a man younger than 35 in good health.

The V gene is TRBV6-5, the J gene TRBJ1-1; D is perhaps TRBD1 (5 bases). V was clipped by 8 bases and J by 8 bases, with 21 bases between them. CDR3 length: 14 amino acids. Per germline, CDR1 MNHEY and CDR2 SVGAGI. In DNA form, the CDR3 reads TGTGCCAGCGAAGGATCGGGGGGACTCGTGGAAGCTTTCTTT. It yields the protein CASEGSGGLVEAFF.

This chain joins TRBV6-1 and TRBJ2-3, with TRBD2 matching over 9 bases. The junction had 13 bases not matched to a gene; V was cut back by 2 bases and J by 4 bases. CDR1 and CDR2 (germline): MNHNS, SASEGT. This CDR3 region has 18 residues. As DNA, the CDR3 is TGTGCCAGCAGTGAACTAGCGGGGAACCCGGGCTGGCCAGATACGCAGTATTTT. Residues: CASSELAGNPGWPDTQYF.

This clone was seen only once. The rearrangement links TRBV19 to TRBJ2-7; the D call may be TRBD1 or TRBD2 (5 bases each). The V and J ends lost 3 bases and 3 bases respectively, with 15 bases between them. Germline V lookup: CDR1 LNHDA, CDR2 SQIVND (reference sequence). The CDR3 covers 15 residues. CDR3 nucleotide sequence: TGTGCCAGTAGTATGGGACCCCCCCGGTTCTACGAGCAGTACTTC. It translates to CASSMGPPRFYEQYF.

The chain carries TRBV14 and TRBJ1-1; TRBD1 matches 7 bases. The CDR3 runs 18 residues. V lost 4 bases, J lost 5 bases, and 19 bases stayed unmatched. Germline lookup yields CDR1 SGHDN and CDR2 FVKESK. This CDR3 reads CASSPHASLTGVTTEAFF. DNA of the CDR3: TGTGCCAGCAGCCCCCACGCGTCGCTTACAGGGGTGACGACTGAAGCTTTCTTT.

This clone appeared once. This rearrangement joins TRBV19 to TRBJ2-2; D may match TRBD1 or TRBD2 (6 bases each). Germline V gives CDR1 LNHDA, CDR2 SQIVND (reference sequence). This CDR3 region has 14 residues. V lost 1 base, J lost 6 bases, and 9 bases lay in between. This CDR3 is CASSIVGGSGELFF. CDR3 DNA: TGTGCCAGTAGTATAGTCGGGGGCTCCGGGGAGCTGTTTTTT.